This note documents a single T cell receptor (beta chain) sequence. Its antigen is unidentified. One end of the junction is discordant with germline, which a read error may explain. The data originate from a study of tumor-infiltrating lymphocytes in primary liver carcinoma. General study points: Against blood, tumors held a significantly higher top-250-clone fraction (p = 0.039).

It was from 20-30 mg of unsorted bulk tissue that RNA and DNA were co-extracted. Every tumor sample had over 85% viable tumor cells. Total RNA amounting to around 450 ng was the source from which TCR beta cDNA was made with a constant-region primer. Libraries covering TCR beta were generated through three nested multiplex PCR rounds (using a slightly modified ARM-PCR). The study ran its first two PCR rounds for 9 to 10 cycles each, using TRBV1-TRBV30 forward primers and a C-beta reverse primer. In TCRdb, the multiplex PCR reads were re-called with MiXCR into one record per CDR3 protein. The sample includes about 35,000 distinct CDR3 sequences, approximately 73% of them seen just once. Germline V gene data show CDR1 as LGHNA and CDR2 as YSLEER. The CDR3 extends over 14 amino acids.

The chain links TRBV4-3 to TRBJ2-1; TRBD1 aligns across 10 bases. The origin of this receptor is a man in his forties with primary liver carcinoma and hepatitis B virus infection. Input material: liver tumor tissue from sampling region 4. Subset defined: tumor region T4, right-lateral pole. CDR3 coding DNA: TGCGCCAACAGTCTGGACAGGGGGGGGAATGGGCAGTTCTTC. Protein: CANSLDRGGNGQFF.